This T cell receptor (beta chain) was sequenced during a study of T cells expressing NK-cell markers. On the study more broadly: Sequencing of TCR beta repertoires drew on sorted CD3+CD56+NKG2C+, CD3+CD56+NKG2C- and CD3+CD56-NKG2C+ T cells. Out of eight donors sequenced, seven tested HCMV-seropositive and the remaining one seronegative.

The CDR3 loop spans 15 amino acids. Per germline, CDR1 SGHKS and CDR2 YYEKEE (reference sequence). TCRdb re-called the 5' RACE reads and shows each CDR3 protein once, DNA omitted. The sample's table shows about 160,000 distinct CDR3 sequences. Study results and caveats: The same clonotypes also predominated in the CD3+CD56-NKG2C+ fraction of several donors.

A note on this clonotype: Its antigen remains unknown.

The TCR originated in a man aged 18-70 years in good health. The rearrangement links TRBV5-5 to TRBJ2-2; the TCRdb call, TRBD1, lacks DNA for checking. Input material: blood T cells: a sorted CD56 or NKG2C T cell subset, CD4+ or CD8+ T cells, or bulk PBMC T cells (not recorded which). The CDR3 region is CASSYGQGLGGELFF.